The clone carrying this TCR beta chain was counted ten times or more. Its antigen is as yet unknown. The sample comes from a study of T-cell memory formation after mild COVID-19. Study-wide findings and caveats: Day 15 to 85 contracting clones showed balanced CD4/CD8; day 15 to 37 expanders favored CD4+.

TCRdb itself ran the 5' RACE reads through MiXCR, one entry per CDR3 protein. The data contain a few hundred thousand distinct CDR3 sequences, roughly 19% of them seen just once; the ten biggest clones take up around 20%. V was shortened by 4 bases and J by 8 bases, with 18 bases between the two germline ends. Germline CDR1 SEHNR, CDR2 FQNEAQ (reference sequence). The CDR3 is made up of 15 amino acids. Input material: PBMCs or a T cell subset sorted from them (not recorded which). The clonotype was recovered from a man aged 18-30 years who had mild COVID-19 (a few samples of this study predate the infection). Cell type and time point are not known. The chain employs TRBV7-9 and TRBJ2-1; TRBD1 might be the D (5 bases). Here the CDR3 DNA reads TGTGCCAGCAGCTCAGAGGTGGCAGGGTTCGATGAGCAGTTCTTC. This sequence encodes CASSSEVAGFDEQFF.